This T cell receptor (beta chain) comes out of a study of early stage breast cancer tumors. Study observations and caveats: Compared with adjacent normal breast, tumors showed around 2.5-fold denser, more clonal T cells. Enriched TCRB sequences shared across patients were mostly commonly generated sequences.

About this clone: The antigen is unknown.

Generated by immunoSEQ multiplex PCR, the TCRdb table keeps only in-frame clones and is missing some. Of fewer than 90,000 clones detected, roughly 80% appear once; the ten largest clones hold more than 3%. Germline CDR1 and CDR2: MNHNY and SVGAGI (reference sequence). This CDR3 contains 14 residues. The ends were cut back, 6 bases at V and 6 bases at J, with 15 bases in the middle. The TCR originated in a person aged 60 to 70 with breast cancer. What was sequenced was blood. The rearrangement uses TRBV6-6 and TRBJ2-1; the D is unclear. This CDR3 reads CASSRNRATNEQFF. The CDR3 DNA sequence: TGTGCCAGCAGCCGGAATAGGGCCACCAATGAGCAGTTCTTC.